The TCR beta chain described here comes from a study of blood T cell repertoires in COVID-19 (dated by TCRdb to the early 2020s). Regarding the research as a whole: The collaborator samples originated in the United States, Italy and Spain and spanned the acute and convalescent phases of COVID-19. Deeply sampled blood TCRbeta repertoires from subjects exposed to, actively infected with, or recovered from COVID-19 were included in the dataset. Nearly every sample came with metadata listing a de-identified subject ID, COVID-19 status, age in years and sex. The samples were drawn from the first 160 participants of the ongoing ImmuneRACE study and from some 1,300 subjects provided by 6 global collaborators. The repertoires were released in a freely available public database intended as a resource for research on the immune response to SARS-CoV-2. The prospective study material was composed of cDNA or gDNA derived from T cells, B-cell-depleted T cells, or PBMCs. HLA class I and class II types, where available, came from metadata supplied by the sample provider rather than from assay-based typing. General study outcomes and caveats: How much clinical and demographic metadata was included differed by source and by participant, and the metadata was provided uncurated.

As regards this clone: Its antigen target is currently unknown. No much larger clone exists at a distance of one base, and base qualities are not known.

From cysteine to phenylalanine, the CDR3 is 12 amino acids long. Only the CDR3 region is kept as DNA, spanning 36 bases read in frame from base 1. The germline V gene (reference sequence) gives CDR1 as GTSNPN and CDR2 as SVGIG. V lost 2 bases and J lost 8 bases; the stretch between them is 12 bases long. The immunoSEQ Assay, a bias-controlled multiplex PCR, was used to amplify TCRbeta CDR3 regions from genomic DNA. As for how the authors treated the data: Nucleated cell counts per sample were estimated from amplification of reference gene primers within the assay. To quantify the absolute abundance of each unique TCRbeta CDR3 rearrangement, sequence reads were collapsed and filtered. Productive Simpson clonality was computed per sample as the square root of Simpson's diversity index over productive rearrangements. TCRdb's version of the immuneACCESS table is confined to in-frame rearrangements and falls short of the full clone set. An unresolved V gene accounts for under half of the shortfall where checked; the remainder is of unknown origin. For V, J and clone size, that table is used; D and trimming come from the DNA. The sample yields 99,000 or so clones; over 80% were counted once. In total, the top ten clones hold more than 14% of the sample.

Collaborating institutions collected whole blood in K2EDTA tubes following their own protocols. For TCRbeta analysis, collaborators shipped samples as frozen whole blood, isolated PBMCs, or DNA extracted from either of those sample types. The chain was built from TRBV30 and TRBJ1-2; the D segment could be TRBD1, given 6 matching bases. This TCR derives from a man aged 45-60 years with acute or convalescent COVID-19. The sequenced material came from peripheral blood. CDR3 sequence: CAWSRQDGGYTF. The DNA sequence is given as TGTGCCTGGAGTAGACAGGATGGCGGCTACACCTTC.